The 12 T cell receptor beta chains below come from one sample, sequenced in a study of T cell responses to AZD1222 COVID-19 vaccine. Clones were sequenced by immunoSEQ multiplex PCR, and TCRdb holds only the in-frame ones, with some missing. In the table there are some 200,000 clones, 90% to 95% of which are singletons. The material was peripheral blood, obtained 28 days after the second AZD1222 dose. These receptors were obtained from an adult who received the AZD1222 COVID-19 vaccine.

The V gene is TRBV24-1, the J gene TRBJ2-2; maybe TRBD1 (8 bases). This CDR3 has 15 amino acids. The germline V and J ends were trimmed by 3 bases and 6 bases, with 13 bases remaining between them. The germline V gene has CDR1 KGHDR and CDR2 SFDVKD. DNA of the CDR3: TGTGCCACCAGTGATGGACAGGGAGGGCCCGGGGAGCTGTTTTTT. It codes for CATSDGQGGPGELFF.

This chain connects TRBV24-1 to TRBJ1-4; D unresolved. Germline V gene data show CDR1 as KGHDR and CDR2 as SFDVKD. CDR3 length: 14 residues. V was clipped by 3 bases and J by 10 bases, with 14 bases between them. CDR3 nucleotide sequence: TGTGCCACCAGTGATGGGAAGGGCAAAGGAAAACTGTTTTTT. It encodes CATSDGKGKGKLFF.

The chain combines TRBV7-9 with TRBJ1-5; TRBD1 agrees at 10 bases. Germline lookup yields CDR1 SEHNR and CDR2 FQNEAQ (reference sequence). The CDR3 sequence is 16 residues long. J lost 3 bases, V lost 1 base, and 3 bases had no gene match. CDR3 in amino acids: CASSLGTGGDNQPQHF. CDR3 sequence (DNA): TGTGCCAGCAGCTTAGGGACAGGGGGGGACAATCAGCCCCAGCATTTT.

Here the CDR3 reads CASSLQEVSGNEQYF. Here the CDR3 DNA reads TGTGCCAGCTCACTACAGGAGGTATCGGGTAACGAGCAGTACTTC. The chain combines TRBV18 with TRBJ2-7, with D tentatively TRBD1 or TRBD2 (5 bases each). The V end was cut by 4 bases, the J end by 5 bases, with 18 bases between. The germline V gene has CDR1 KGHSH and CDR2 LQKENI. CDR3 length equals 15 residues.

The gene calls are TRBV24-1 and TRBJ1-5, with 12 nucleotides matching TRBD1. The V segment lost 7 bases and the J segment 6 bases; nucleotides outside the gene matches: 15. CDR1 and CDR2 from the germline V gene are KGHDR and SFDVKD. The CDR3 sequence is 18 residues long. CDR3 sequence: CATSAGGPGTGGGQPQHF. CDR3 in DNA: TGTGCCACCAGCGCAGGTGGTCCCGGGACAGGGGGCGGTCAGCCCCAGCATTTT.

The chain joins TRBV19 to TRBJ1-5; 7 nucleotides align to TRBD1. Losses at the gene ends were 4 bases for V and 3 bases for J; bases not matched to a gene: 3. The CDR3 spans 14 residues. CDR1 LNHDA and CDR2 SQIVND come from the germline V gene (reference sequence). DNA for the CDR3: TGTGCCAGTAGTACTACAGGGGACAATCAGCCCCAGCATTTT. Encoded protein: CASSTTGDNQPQHF.

V is TRBV24-1 and J is TRBJ2-3; no firm D call. The CDR3 consists of 12 residues. Germline V CDR1 and CDR2: KGHDR, SFDVKD. Deletions cut 1 base from V and 6 bases from J, with 4 bases between. CDR3 DNA sequence: TGTGCCACCAGTGATTTCCCGGATACGCAGTATTTT. Protein sequence: CATSDFPDTQYF.

V gene TRBV29-1 combines with J gene TRBJ2-3, with a tentative D call TRBD1 (5 bases). The CDR3 contains 14 residues. V dropped 3 bases and J dropped 3 bases, with 13 bases sitting between them. Germline lookup yields CDR1 SQVTM and CDR2 ANQGSEA. The CDR3 coding sequence is TGCAGCGTTGACCTTCCGCAGGGAACAGATACGCAGTATTTT. It encodes CSVDLPQGTDTQYF.

The CDR3, as DNA: TGTGCCAGCAGACGGGGGGACTACGAGCAGTACTTC. Its protein product is CASRRGDYEQYF. The chain employs TRBV12-3 or TRBV12-4 and TRBJ2-7; 7 positions match TRBD2. The CDR3 spans 12 residues. The ends lost 6 bases at V and 3 bases at J; junction bases unmatched: 2.

This clone was recorded only once. V usage is TRBV7-6 and J usage is TRBJ2-5; 14 bases map to TRBD2. Germline V gene lookup returns CDR1 SGHVS and CDR2 FNYEAQ. V shed 1 base and J 4 bases; nucleotides not matched to a gene: 2. The CDR3 is 16 residues long. CDR3 protein: CASSLGLAGGRETQYF. In DNA, the CDR3 is TGTGCCAGCAGCTTAGGACTAGCGGGGGGGAGAGAGACCCAGTACTTC.

DNA of the CDR3: TGTGCCAGCAGCTCTACAGGGAGTGGATCCTATAATTCACCCCTCCACTTT. Translated, it gives CASSSTGSGSYNSPLHF. The rearrangement links TRBV7-9 to TRBJ1-6, with D tentatively TRBD1 (6 bases). The germline V gene has CDR1 SEHNR and CDR2 FQNEAQ (reference sequence). V lost 4 bases and J 1 base, leaving 14 bases between the germline ends. This CDR3 region has 17 residues.

This clone appeared a single time. The rearrangement uses TRBV6-5 and TRBJ2-1; D is possibly TRBD1 (6 bases). The CDR3 runs 15 residues. Per germline, CDR1 MNHEY and CDR2 SVGAGI. Trimming removed 5 bases at V and 3 bases at J, with 14 bases between. CDR3 amino acids: CASSPGQIIYNEQFF. In DNA form, the CDR3 reads TGTGCCAGCAGTCCGGGACAAATCATCTACAATGAGCAGTTCTTC.